One and the same sample provided the 6 T cell receptor beta chains below, sequenced in a study of shared clonotypes between healthy human individuals. This table comes from immunoSEQ multiplex PCR, and its TCRdb copy is limited to in-frame clones, with some not included. The repertoire has about 1.5 million clones, approximately 96% of them found once; the top ten carry roughly 1.2%. Sequenced: naive CD4+ T cells sorted from blood. Subset of the sample: CD45RA+ positively selected. The receptors here all came from a young man in good health.

V is TRBV18 and J is TRBJ2-1; D assignment may be TRBD1 or TRBD2 (5 bases each). Germline V gives CDR1 KGHSH, CDR2 LQKENI. This CDR3 region has 13 residues. The V and J ends lost 3 bases and 8 bases respectively, with 11 bases between them. The CDR3 protein is CASSPGTSDEQFF. CDR3 nucleotides: TGTGCCAGCTCACCCGGGACGAGCGATGAGCAGTTCTTC.

The chain is built from TRBV5-1 and TRBJ2-5; D uncertain. CDR1 SGHRS and CDR2 YFSETQ come from the germline V gene. This CDR3 comprises 14 residues. Trimming removed 1 base from V and 5 bases from J, with 12 bases in between. Here the CDR3 DNA reads TGCGCCAGCAGCTTGAGCCCCCCGGAGGAGACCCAGTACTTC. Translating it yields CASSLSPPEETQYF. The full variable domain, with the rest looked up from reference TRBV5-1 and TRBJ2-5, is KAGVTQTPRYLIKTRGQQVTLSCSPISGHRSVSWYQQTPGQGLQFLFEYFSETQRNKGNFPGRFSGRQFSNSRSEMNVSTLELGDSALYLCASSLSPPEETQYFGPGTRLLVL.

This chain links TRBV5-5 with TRBJ2-3, with TRBD2 matching 7 bases. V lost 4 bases and J lost 4; bases outside the gene matches: 9. Germline lookup yields CDR1 SGHKS and CDR2 YYEKEE (reference sequence). This CDR3 region has 15 residues. The CDR3 DNA reads TGTGCCAGCAGCCGACTAGCTAGAGGCCCAGATACGCAGTATTTT. It codes for CASSRLARGPDTQYF.

The chain has TRBV5-1 and TRBJ1-4; 12 bases map to TRBD1. The ends lost 4 bases at V and 8 bases at J; junction bases unmatched: 3. Germline lookup yields CDR1 SGHRS and CDR2 YFSETQ. The CDR3 extends over 14 amino acids. DNA of the CDR3: TGCGCCAGCAGCCGAGGGACAGGGGGCGAAAAACTGTTTTTT. It encodes CASSRGTGGEKLFF.

CDR3 bases: TGTGCCAGCAGCTCAACTGATAGGGAAACAGATACGCAGTATTTT. Protein sequence: CASSSTDRETDTQYF. The chain joins TRBV6-6 to TRBJ2-3, with D uncertain. The V gene's germline CDR1 is MNHNY and CDR2 SVGAGI (reference sequence). Between the trimmed V and J ends, which lost 6 bases and 3 bases, there was a span of 16 bases. The CDR3 is 15 amino acids.

This clone is a singleton in its sample. The chain employs TRBV28 and TRBJ1-5, with a tentative D call TRBD1 (5 bases). This CDR3 has 15 amino acids. CDR1 and CDR2 from the germline V gene are MDHEN and SYDVKM. V was trimmed by 2 bases and J by 6 bases, leaving 14 bases between them. CDR3 region: CASSLRWQGAQPQHF. The CDR3 DNA follows: TGTGCCAGCAGTTTAAGATGGCAGGGCGCTCAGCCCCAGCATTTT.